This paragraph reports one TCR beta chain. No antigen is known for it. Base qualities are not provided; no much larger clone lies one nucleotide away. This sample is part of a study of blood T cell repertoires in COVID-19 (dated by TCRdb to about 2020). About the full investigation: Collaborator samples came from the United States, Italy and Spain and covered acute and convalescent phases of COVID-19. A freely available public database, intended as a resource for researchers studying the immune response to SARS-CoV-2, is where the repertoires were released. The samples were drawn from two sources: the first 160 participants of the ongoing ImmuneRACE study, and fewer than 1,500 subjects contributed by 6 global collaborators. Subjects who had been exposed to COVID-19, were actively infected with it, or had recovered from it provided the deeply sampled blood TCRbeta repertoires that made up the dataset. Nearly every sample came with metadata listing a de-identified subject ID, COVID-19 status, age in years and sex. The material from the prospective study consisted of cDNA or gDNA derived from T cells, B-cell-depleted T cells, or PBMCs. Where available, HLA class I and class II types were obtained from metadata supplied by the sample provider rather than from assay-based typing.

What the study reported, not specific to this receptor: The amount of clinical and demographic metadata varied by source and participant and was provided uncurated.

The immunoSEQ Assay, a bias-controlled multiplex PCR, was used to amplify TCRbeta CDR3 regions from genomic DNA. Per the original workflow: The number of nucleated cells in each sample was estimated from the amplification of reference gene primers within the assay. To quantify the absolute abundance of each unique TCRbeta CDR3 rearrangement, sequence reads were collapsed and filtered. For each sample, productive Simpson clonality was calculated as the square root of Simpson's diversity index across productive rearrangements. The immuneACCESS repertoire file appears here via TCRdb, limited to in-frame rearrangements. These files lack a portion of the clones; in checked studies, under half of the deficit traces to unresolved V genes, and the cause of the others is not known. The DNA was the basis for D and trimming; V, J and clone size are from that table. For this sample the table gives 230,000 or so clones, of which around 80% were detected only once. The ten largest make up approximately 5% of the sample.

CDR1 and CDR2 (SGHDT, YYEEEE) derive from the germline V gene. V is cut back by 7 bases and J by 6 bases, with 13 bases in the junction unmatched. Its CDR3 holds 14 amino acids, cysteine through phenylalanine. The entry retains the CDR3 DNA only, 42 bases that are in frame from base 1. Whole blood was collected in K2EDTA tubes by collaborating institutions according to the institutions' own protocols. For TCRbeta analysis, collaborators shipped samples in one of three forms: frozen whole blood, isolated PBMCs, or DNA extracted from either of those sample types. The V and J genes are TRBV5-6 and TRBJ2-7; a stretch of 7 junction bases matches TRBD1. The TCR sequence derives from a human donor in a cohort sampled during active COVID-19. Specimen: peripheral blood. The DNA reads as follows: TGTGCCAGCCGACCGACAGGGAGTCCTCTCGAGCAGTACTTC. It specifies CASRPTGSPLEQYF.